This entry lists 23 T cell receptor beta chains sequenced from one sample in a study of molecular identifiers for immune sequencing clone quantification. In TCRdb, the PCR reads were re-called with MiXCR into one record per CDR3 protein. The sample has approximately 590,000 distinct CDR3 sequences, 25% seen once. What was sequenced was naive CD8+ T cells from blood, with Jurkat cell RNA spiked in. Subset defined: FACS-sorted CD8+CD4-CCR7+CD45RA+ naive T cells. Receptors were obtained from a human donor in good health. Some libraries in this study had Jurkat cell RNA spiked in.

For this clonotype: One end of the junction varies from germline; a read error may be responsible. The CDR3, as DNA: TGCGGCGTTGAAGATTTAACAGGGGTATCCATAGATGGCTACACCTTC. It is translated as CGVEDLTGVSIDGYTF. The chain couples TRBV29-1 to TRBJ1-2; TRBD1 matches at 7 bases. There are 16 residues in the CDR3. CDR1 and CDR2 (germline): SQVTM, ANQGSEA.

A remark on this clonotype: A much more abundant neighbour one base away suggests this may be a read error. The chain links TRBV30 to TRBJ1-1, with D unresolved. This CDR3 comprises 12 residues. V was cut by 0 bases and J by 7 bases, with 9 bases left in between. Germline-derived CDR1 and CDR2 are GTSNPN and SVGIG (reference sequence). CDR3 residues: CAWSVIEVEAFF. The CDR3 DNA sequence: TGTGCCTGGAGTGTCATTGAGGTTGAAGCTTTCTTT.

This clonotype has a count of ten or more. The chain recombines TRBV5-1 with TRBJ2-2; 9 bases agree with TRBD1. The ends lost 4 bases at V and 4 bases at J; junction bases unmatched: 5. The germline gives CDR1 SGHRS, CDR2 YFSETQ. CDR3 length: 15 residues. In DNA form, the CDR3 reads TGCGCCAGCAGCCCAGGGACAGGGAGCACCGGGGAGCTGTTTTTT. Translating it yields CASSPGTGSTGELFF.

On this clonotype itself: This may be a read error: a much more frequent sequence differs by one nucleotide. Likely a read error: the CDR3 ends without its conserved phenylalanine or tryptophan. This chain joins TRBV28 and TRBJ2-7; 11 bases map to TRBD1. The germline V gene encodes CDR1 MDHEN and CDR2 SYDVKM. The CDR3 loop spans 14 amino acids. V gave up 5 bases and J gave up 5 bases; unmatched junction bases: 5. DNA for the CDR3: TGTGCCAGCAGTGTCAGGACAGGGGGCGACGAGCAGTACCTC. It codes for CASSVRTGGDEQYL.

This clonotype has only a few counts. The chain links TRBV19 to TRBJ1-6; a weak D match, TRBD1 (6 bases). This CDR3 comprises 15 residues. Trimming cost V 5 bases and J 7 bases, with 15 bases left between them. Germline lookup yields CDR1 LNHDA and CDR2 SQIVND (reference sequence). In DNA form, the CDR3 reads TGTGCCAGTAGTCTCCTGGGGGCTCCAAATTCACCCCTCCACTTT. This translates into CASSLLGAPNSPLHF. The whole variable domain, filled in from reference TRBV19 and TRBJ1-6, reads DGGITQSPKYLFRKEGQNVTLSCEQNLNHDAMYWYRQDPGQGLRLIYYSQIVNDFQKGDIAEGYSVSREKKESFPLTVTSAQKNPTAFYLCASSLLGAPNSPLHFGNGTRLTVT.

Only a few counts were recorded for this clonotype. This chain connects TRBV4-1 to TRBJ2-7; D is uncertain. This CDR3 has 15 amino acids. With 1 base removed from V and 7 bases from J, the gap between germline ends came to 17 bases. CDR1 is MGHRA, CDR2 YSYEKL, per germline. As DNA, the CDR3 is TGCGCCAGCAGCCAAGCGGCAGCAACCCTTCAAGAGCAGTACTTC. Translated, it gives CASSQAAATLQEQYF.

This clonotype was observed many times. The chain joins TRBV4-3 to TRBJ2-3; no clear D gene. Germline CDR1 is LGHNA and CDR2 is YSLEER. CDR3 size: 15 residues. The ends were cut back, 1 base at V and 0 bases at J, with 8 bases in the middle. This chain's CDR3 is CASSQGTPSTDTQYF. CDR3 sequence (DNA): TGCGCCAGCAGCCAAGGGACCCCAAGCACAGATACGCAGTATTTT.

The sample holds one count of this clonotype. A much larger clone lies a single base off, so this may be a read error. Because the CDR3 is missing its conserved closing phenylalanine or tryptophan, this is likely a read error. The genes are TRBV2 and TRBJ2-4; D gene ambiguous. The germline gives CDR1 SNHLY, CDR2 FYNNEI. Trimming left V 3 bases short and J 6 bases short, with 12 bases between. The CDR3 loop spans 14 amino acids. The CDR3, as DNA: TGTGCCAGCAGTGATCCGCTAGAAGTAAACATTCAGTACTCC. Its protein is CASSDPLEVNIQYS.

For this clonotype: A read error may be the cause here, since a much bigger clone is one base away. The chain employs TRBV7-8 and TRBJ2-7, with D perhaps matching TRBD1 (5 bases). V was shortened by 0 bases and J by 7 bases, with 19 bases between the two germline ends. Germline V gene data show CDR1 as SGHVS and CDR2 as FQNEAQ. This CDR3 is 16 amino acids long. The CDR3 spells CASSLAGHRMRVEQYF. Written as DNA, the CDR3 is TGTGCCAGCAGCTTAGCCGGACACCGAATGAGAGTAGAGCAGTACTTC.

The chain links TRBV6-4 to TRBJ2-1, with TRBD2 identical over 7 bases. With V trimmed by 7 bases and J by 5 bases, 8 bases remained unmatched. The CDR3 spans 14 residues. Germline lookup yields CDR1 MRHNA and CDR2 SNTAGT. The DNA of the CDR3 is TGTGCCAGCAAGACTAGCATAACGGACAATGAGCAGTTCTTC. As protein: CASKTSITDNEQFF.

Note on this clonotype: One junction end does not reproduce the germline sequence, and a read error may be involved. V is TRBV20-1 and J is TRBJ2-2; D may be TRBD2 (7 bases). CDR3 length: 13 amino acids. Per germline, CDR1 DFQATT and CDR2 SNEGSKA (reference sequence). Here the CDR3 reads CSADPGGTGEPFF. DNA of the CDR3: TGCAGCGCAGATCCGGGGGGCACCGGGGAGCCGTTTTTT.

This clonotype occurred many times. The rearrangement uses TRBV4-3 and TRBJ1-1, with D unclear. Germline V gene data show CDR1 as LGHNA and CDR2 as YSLEER. With 0 bases removed from V and 5 bases from J, the gap between germline ends came to 13 bases. The CDR3 sequence is 15 residues long. CDR3 sequence reads: CASSQDAGGRTEAFF. The CDR3 DNA reads TGCGCCAGCAGCCAAGATGCAGGCGGGAGAACTGAAGCTTTCTTT.

This clonotype was counted between two and nine times. This rearrangement joins TRBV4-1 to TRBJ1-1; D not certain. The CDR3 contains 16 residues. Germline values: CDR1 MGHRA, CDR2 YSYEKL. Trimming pared 2 bases from V and 0 bases from J, leaving 13 bases between. The CDR3 loop reads CASSQSGRHLNTEAFF. The CDR3 coding sequence is TGCGCCAGCAGCCAATCTGGAAGACATCTGAACACTGAAGCTTTCTTT.

A note on this clonotype: A much larger clone lies one base from this, so it may be a read error. Because the CDR3 is missing its conserved closing phenylalanine or tryptophan, this is likely a read error. This chain links TRBV20-1 with TRBJ2-3; D gene uncertain. CDR1 DFQATT and CDR2 SNEGSKA come from the germline V gene (reference sequence). The CDR3 runs to 14 residues. Trimming took 4 bases from V and 4 from J, leaving 15 bases between them. The CDR3 sequence: CSATPLKVSDTQYS. As DNA, the CDR3 is TGCAGTGCTACCCCGTTAAAGGTCTCAGATACGCAGTATTCT.

The rearrangement links TRBV9 to TRBJ2-1; D unclear. The CDR3 runs 13 residues. The germline V and J ends were trimmed by 4 bases and 7 bases, with 12 bases remaining between them. Germline CDR1 is SGDLS and CDR2 is YYNGEE. CDR3 sequence reads: CASSNSFENEQFF. In DNA, the CDR3 is TGTGCCAGCAGCAACAGTTTCGAGAATGAGCAGTTCTTC.

Turning to this clonotype: This may be a read error, as it is one base from a much larger clone. The conserved final phenylalanine or tryptophan is absent from the CDR3, which likely points to a read error. V usage is TRBV29-1 and J usage is TRBJ2-2; 7 nucleotides line up with TRBD2. The CDR3 runs 13 residues. V gave up 8 bases and J gave up 0 bases; unmatched junction bases: 3. In germline, CDR1 is SQVTM, CDR2 ANQGSEA. The DNA of the CDR3 is TGCAGCCTAGCGGTAACGAACACCGGGGAGCTGTTTTAT. Encoded protein: CSLAVTNTGELFY.

Only a few counts were recorded for this clonotype. The rearrangement uses TRBV4-1 and TRBJ2-1, with 7 bases fitting TRBD1. After removal of 1 base from V and 5 bases from J, the junction contained 5 bases not matched to a gene. The CDR3 has 15 residues. Germline V gene data show CDR1 as MGHRA and CDR2 as YSYEKL. CDR3 DNA sequence: TGCGCCAGCAGCCAAGGACAGGGTGTGGACAATGAGCAGTTCTTC. Its translation: CASSQGQGVDNEQFF.

As regards this clonotype: A much larger clone is a single base away; this may be a read error. The CDR3: CASSHPGPSYGYTF. CDR3 nucleotides: TGCGCCAGCAGTCACCCTGGACCGAGCTATGGCTACACCTTC. V gene TRBV23-1 combines with J gene TRBJ1-2; D not resolved. TRBV23-1 is marked as an open reading frame, function uncertain. Trimming shortened V by 3 bases and J by 4 bases, and 12 bases separated the two germline ends. The CDR3 has 14 amino acids.

This chain links TRBV20-1 with TRBJ2-3; 9 positions agree with TRBD1. The CDR3 covers 14 residues. Germline V gene sequence: CDR1 DFQATT, CDR2 SNEGSKA (reference sequence). The CDR3 DNA is TGCAGCTGCAACTCTGGGACAGGGATGTATACGCAGTATTTT. This translates into CSCNSGTGMYTQYF.

The table lists this clonotype with many counts. The V gene is TRBV9, the J gene TRBJ2-4; D is perhaps TRBD1 (5 bases). The CDR3 sequence is 12 residues long. CDR1 and CDR2 (germline): SGDLS, YYNGEE. Trimming pared 3 bases from V and 7 bases from J, leaving 8 bases between. The CDR3 DNA is TGTGCCAGCAGCGGGCAGGGCAACATTCAGTACTTC. It is translated as CASSGQGNIQYF.

The chain recombines TRBV18 with TRBJ1-1; D not resolved. From germline, CDR1 is KGHSH and CDR2 LQKENI. This CDR3 region has 14 residues. V dropped 1 base and J dropped 3 bases, with 9 bases sitting between them. CDR3 region: CASSPRADHTEAFF. DNA of the CDR3: TGTGCCAGCTCACCACGGGCGGATCACACTGAAGCTTTCTTT.

Remarks on this clonotype: A much larger clone lies one base from this, so it may be a read error. J is TRBJ2-3 and V is TRBV5-1; 8 bases fit TRBD1. V shed 9 bases, J shed 2 bases, and the junction held 20 bases outside the gene matches. The CDR3 has 18 residues. The germline V gene encodes CDR1 SGHRS and CDR2 YFSETQ. CDR3 loop: CANRHGQGITKFTDTQYF. CDR3 sequence (DNA): TGCGCCAACAGGCATGGACAGGGAATCACCAAATTCACAGATACGCAGTATTTT.

Notes on this clonotype: A much larger clone is a single base away; this may be a read error. J is TRBJ2-4 and V is TRBV20-1; 7 nucleotides match TRBD1. J lost 1 base, V lost 8 bases, and 20 bases had no gene match. Germline loops: CDR1 DFQATT, CDR2 SNEGSKA (reference sequence). This CDR3 has 18 amino acids. The CDR3 nucleotides read TGCAGTTCTCTCCCCGGCAACAGGGGTTCCTGGGCCAAAAACATTCAGTACTTC. Translated: CSSLPGNRGSWAKNIQYF.